These 22 T cell receptor beta chains were all obtained from the same sample, sequenced in a study of cytomegalovirus exposure and HLA in healthy donors. Sequenced by immunoSEQ multiplex PCR; TCRdb stores in-frame clones only, minus some. The data hold 200,000 to 250,000 clones, with around 90% observed a single time. Sequenced input: PBMCs. The receptor source for this set is a woman between 18 and 29 years old in good health and CMV-seropositive.

V gene TRBV11-3 combines with J gene TRBJ1-5, with D possibly TRBD1 on 5 matching bases. Germline CDR1 reads SGHNT; CDR2 reads YENEEA. Trimming took off 5 bases at V and 2 bases at J, with 16 bases between the two ends. The CDR3 has 16 residues. CDR3 sequence (DNA): TGTGCCAGCAGCGTAGGTCAGGGTGGGGGCAATCAGCCCCAGCATTTT. Its translation is CASSVGQGGGNQPQHF.

The rearrangement uses TRBV7-8 and TRBJ2-3; 10 bases line up with TRBD2. The length of the CDR3 is 17 residues. V lost 1 base to trimming and J lost 0 bases; unmatched junction nucleotides: 4. CDR1 SGHVS and CDR2 FQNEAQ come from the germline V gene. The CDR3 spells CASSLGIAGGSTDTQYF. In DNA form, the CDR3 reads TGTGCCAGCAGCTTAGGAATAGCGGGAGGAAGCACAGATACGCAGTATTTT.

The chain combines TRBV7-2 with TRBJ1-1; no clear D. Germline CDR1 and CDR2: SGHTA and FQGNSA. CDR3 length equals 14 residues. V was clipped by 5 bases and J by 1 base, with 11 bases between them. CDR3 residues: CASSDSGGNTEAFF. The CDR3 DNA reads as TGTGCCAGCAGCGACTCGGGTGGGAACACTGAAGCTTTCTTT.

The rearrangement links TRBV28 to TRBJ1-2; D is unresolved. The CDR3 extends over 12 amino acids. Looked up from germline, CDR1 is MDHEN and CDR2 is SYDVKM. V lost 6 bases and J lost 0, with 5 bases in between. CDR3 region: CASRSPNYGYTF. CDR3 DNA sequence: TGTGCCAGCAGGAGCCCTAACTATGGCTACACCTTC.

This chain joins TRBV11-2 and TRBJ2-3, with unresolved D. The germline gives CDR1 SGHAT, CDR2 FQNNGV. V was pared by 4 bases and J by 4 bases, with 18 bases between. This CDR3 contains 16 residues. CDR3 DNA sequence: TGTGCCAGCAGCTCGTACTCTGGTCCTAACCCAGATACGCAGTATTTT. It codes for CASSSYSGPNPDTQYF.

The chain joins TRBV5-4 to TRBJ2-5; the match to TRBD2 covers 9 bases. The CDR3 totals 15 residues. After removal of 4 bases from V and 2 bases from J, the junction contained 6 bases not matched to a gene. Germline CDR1 reads SGHNT; CDR2 reads YYREEE (reference sequence). The CDR3: CASSRPGLAQETQYF. CDR3 coding DNA: TGTGCCAGCAGCAGACCGGGACTAGCACAAGAGACCCAGTACTTC.

The chain is built from TRBV5-1 and TRBJ2-1, with D perhaps matching TRBD2 (6 bases). This CDR3 spans 13 amino acids. The V gene lost 4 bases and the J gene lost 7 bases, with 12 bases spanning the gap. Germline V CDR1 and CDR2: SGHRS, YFSETQ. The CDR3 DNA reads TGCGCCAGCAGCCCGGACGCGGGGAATGAGCAGTTCTTC. It translates to CASSPDAGNEQFF.

This chain joins TRBV28 and TRBJ2-7; no firm D call. Trimming cost V 4 bases and J 7 bases, with 11 bases left between them. Germline assignment: CDR1 MDHEN and CDR2 SYDVKM. There are 12 residues in the CDR3. CDR3 coding DNA: TGTGCCAGCAGTTCCGTAGAGGAGGAGCAGTACTTC. Translated: CASSSVEEEQYF.

V gene TRBV15 combines with J gene TRBJ2-7; 10 nucleotides align to TRBD1. V shed 1 base and J 4 bases; nucleotides not matched to a gene: 4. CDR3 length: 15 amino acids. The V gene's germline CDR1 is LNHNV and CDR2 YYDKDF (reference sequence). CDR3 amino acids: CATSRVWDRGYEQYF. CDR3 coding DNA: TGTGCCACCAGCAGAGTTTGGGACAGGGGTTACGAGCAGTACTTC. The full variable domain, in which reference TRBV15 and TRBJ2-7 provide the parts outside the CDR3, is DAMVIQNPRYQVTQFGKPVTLSCSQTLNHNVMYWYQQKSSQAPKLLFHYYDKDFNNEADTPDNFQSRRPNTSFCFLDIRSPGLGDTAMYLCATSRVWDRGYEQYFGPGTRLTVT.

V is TRBV27 and J is TRBJ2-1; no clear D gene. V gave up 6 bases and J gave up 4 bases, with 10 bases separating them. Looked up from germline, CDR1 is MNHEY and CDR2 is SMNVEV (reference sequence). The CDR3 spans 13 residues. CDR3 residues: CASSPRVYNEQFF. In DNA form, the CDR3 reads TGTGCCAGCAGCCCCCGGGTTTACAATGAGCAGTTCTTC.

The J gene is TRBJ2-7, the V gene TRBV12-5; 9 bases are a match to TRBD1. V lost 6 bases and J lost 5; bases outside the gene matches: 5. This CDR3 region has 13 residues. Germline V lookup: CDR1 LGHNT, CDR2 FRNRAP. CDR3 nucleotide sequence: TGTGCTAGTGGAAACAGGGGGCTCGACGAGCAGTACTTC. Its translation is CASGNRGLDEQYF.

The chain links TRBV27 to TRBJ2-4; tentatively, D is TRBD2 (6 bases). Trimming took 8 bases from V and 2 from J, leaving 16 bases between them. This CDR3 spans 15 amino acids. Looked up from germline, CDR1 is MNHEY and CDR2 is SMNVEV (reference sequence). The CDR3 DNA follows: TGTGCCAGCGGGCCTTACGGGAGTCCCAAAAACATTCAGTACTTC. This sequence encodes CASGPYGSPKNIQYF.

This clone came up a few times. The V gene is TRBV5-1, the J gene TRBJ2-2; D is unclear. V gave up 0 bases and J gave up 6 bases, with 3 bases separating them. This CDR3 has 12 amino acids. Germline CDR1 is SGHRS and CDR2 is YFSETQ. CDR3 amino acids: CASSLGAGELFF. DNA of the CDR3: TGCGCCAGCAGCTTGGGAGCCGGGGAGCTGTTTTTT.

This chain uses TRBV7-2 with TRBJ2-1; tentative D call: TRBD2 (6 bases). Trimming cost V 6 bases and J 6 bases, with 24 bases left between them. The CDR3 length is 17 residues. CDR1 and CDR2 (germline): SGHTA, FQGNSA. CDR3 loop: CASRLASVASEGNEQFF. CDR3 coding DNA: TGTGCCAGCAGGCTAGCGTCTGTGGCTAGCGAGGGCAATGAGCAGTTCTTC.

The J gene is TRBJ2-7, the V gene TRBV7-8; 10 positions match TRBD2. The germline CDR1 and CDR2 sequences are SGHVS and FQNEAQ. This CDR3 has 14 amino acids. V gave up 5 bases and J gave up 2 bases; unmatched junction bases: 3. The chain's CDR3 is CASSSGLAAYEQYF. The CDR3 coding sequence is TGTGCCAGCAGCAGCGGACTAGCGGCCTACGAGCAGTACTTC.

The chain employs TRBV6-1 and TRBJ1-2; 9 bases agree with TRBD1. This CDR3 spans 16 amino acids. Trimming cost V 2 bases and J 5 bases; bases outside gene matches: 9. CDR1 is MNHNS and CDR2 is SASEGT in the germline V gene. The CDR3 loop is CASSEWDRENGYGYTF. The CDR3 DNA is TGTGCCAGCAGTGAATGGGACAGGGAGAATGGTTATGGCTACACCTTC.

The chain links TRBV30 to TRBJ1-3, with D uncertain. Trimming shortened V by 2 bases and J by 4 bases, and 9 bases separated the two germline ends. Germline lookup yields CDR1 GTSNPN and CDR2 SVGIG (reference sequence). This CDR3 is built from 13 residues. In nucleotides, the CDR3 is TGTGCCTGGAGTTCCTTGAGGGGAAACACCATATATTTT. This gives the protein CAWSSLRGNTIYF. The whole variable domain, remainder taken from reference TRBV30 and TRBJ1-3, is SQTIHQWPATLVQPVGSPLSLECTVEGTSNPNLYWYRQAAGRGLQLLFYSVGIGQISSEVPQNLSASRPQDRQFILSSKKLLLSDSGFYLCAWSSLRGNTIYFGEGSWLTVV.

The CDR3 sequence: CAWSPDNGSNQPQHF. As DNA, the CDR3 is TGTGCCTGGAGTCCGGACAACGGAAGCAATCAGCCCCAGCATTTT. The chain combines TRBV30 with TRBJ1-5; D possibly corresponds to TRBD1 (5 bases). Trimming took off 2 bases at V and 1 base at J, with 12 bases between the two ends. The CDR3 loop spans 15 amino acids. CDR1 and CDR2 from the germline V gene are GTSNPN and SVGIG (reference sequence).

This chain uses TRBV2 with TRBJ2-7; 8 nucleotides match TRBD1. The germline CDR1 and CDR2 sequences are SNHLY and FYNNEI. CDR3 length: 13 amino acids. Trimming at V came to 6 bases and at J to 5 bases, leaving 6 bases not matched to a gene. The CDR3 reads CASSGTGNDEQYF. The CDR3 coding sequence is TGTGCCAGCAGCGGGACAGGTAACGACGAGCAGTACTTC.

Here the CDR3 reads CASSLDPPAANTEAFF. DNA for the CDR3: TGTGCCAGCAGCTTGGATCCTCCAGCGGCGAACACTGAAGCTTTCTTT. This sequence joins TRBV5-4 and TRBJ1-1; D uncertain. CDR1 is SGHNT and CDR2 is YYREEE in the germline V gene (reference sequence). V was pared by 0 bases and J by 1 base, with 13 bases between. The CDR3 runs 16 residues.

The V call is TRBV29-1, the J call TRBJ2-6; no firm D call. Per the germline V gene, CDR1 is SQVTM and CDR2 is ANQGSEA. V dropped 5 bases and J dropped 1 base, with 9 bases sitting between them. This CDR3 is 14 amino acids long. The CDR3 loop is CSVLTQSGANVLTF. CDR3 nucleotide sequence: TGCAGCGTTTTGACTCAATCTGGGGCCAACGTCCTGACTTTC.

V gene TRBV5-6 combines with J gene TRBJ2-7, with 8 bases that match TRBD1. The length of the CDR3 is 13 residues. From germline, CDR1 is SGHDT and CDR2 YYEEEE. Trimming cost V 4 bases and J 7 bases; bases outside gene matches: 7. The chain's CDR3 is CASSRGQGVEQYF. The CDR3 DNA follows: TGTGCCAGCAGCAGAGGACAGGGAGTAGAGCAGTACTTC.